A single sample gave rise to the 23 T cell receptor beta chains below, sequenced in a study of T-cell reconstitution after alpha-beta-depleted transplantation in children listed by TCRdb under 2016. What the treatment or condition label conveys for this sample: allogeneic hematopoietic cell transplantation with graft depleted of TCRalphabeta T cells and CD19 B cells. The method behind the library was PCR. Reads for this sample came from an Illumina HiSeq 2500. TCR libraries were prepared with molecular barcoding, using unique molecular identifiers to normalize TCRbeta repertoire quantification. The public reads were run again by TCRdb, first through fastp at Q25 and then through MiXCR, and only productive beta chains were kept. Every distinct CDR3 protein forms one entry, paired with its most common genes and DNA. For this sample the table gives about 220,000 distinct CDR3 sequences, of which 17% were detected only once. The top ten hold roughly two fifths of the sample.

Here the sequenced sample was PBMCs, mostly from graft donor cells, taken 360 days after TCRalphabeta/CD19-depleted stem cell transplant. Every receptor here comes from a male patient between 2 and 10 years old who had a stem cell transplant for acute lymphoblastic leukemia, so the T cells may come from the graft donor.

V and J are TRBV5-1 and TRBJ2-2; D uncertain. V lost 0 bases and J lost 4, with 7 bases in between. Germline V gives CDR1 SGHRS, CDR2 YFSETQ. The CDR3 covers 14 residues. The CDR3 loop is CASSLDRPTGELFF. The CDR3 DNA reads TGCGCCAGCAGCTTGGACAGACCCACCGGGGAGCTGTTTTTT. Using reference TRBV5-1 and TRBJ2-2 for the parts outside the CDR3, the full variable domain is KAGVTQTPRYLIKTRGQQVTLSCSPISGHRSVSWYQQTPGQGLQFLFEYFSETQRNKGNFPGRFSGRQFSNSRSEMNVSTLELGDSALYLCASSLDRPTGELFFGEGSRLTVL.

The chain combines TRBV3-1 with TRBJ2-2, with 7 bases identical to TRBD1. The length of the CDR3 is 15 residues. Trimming removed 3 bases from V and 1 base from J; junction bases left unmatched: 2. Germline CDR1 and CDR2: LGHDT and YNNKEL (reference sequence). Written as DNA, the CDR3 is TGTGCCAGCAGCCATTGGGACAGGAACACCGGGGAGCTGTTTTTT. Its translation: CASSHWDRNTGELFF.

This clonotype came up a few times. The chain combines TRBV7-2 with TRBJ2-7; 9 nucleotides agree with TRBD2. J gave up 4 bases and V 0 bases, and 4 bases lay outside the gene matches. The CDR3 loop spans 15 amino acids. Germline CDR1 reads SGHTA; CDR2 reads FQGNSA. CDR3 DNA sequence: TGTGCCAGCAGCTTAGCTCTAGCGGGGAAATACGAGCAGTACTTC. Translating gives CASSLALAGKYEQYF.

The chain employs TRBV20-1 and TRBJ2-2; 7 bases map to TRBD1. Germline CDR1 is DFQATT and CDR2 is SNEGSKA (reference sequence). J lost 4 bases, V lost 2 bases, and 7 bases had no gene match. This CDR3 contains 15 residues. The CDR3, as DNA: TGCAGTGCTAGAAATATAAACAGGGGCACCGGGGAGCTGTTTTTT. The encoded protein is CSARNINRGTGELFF.

The chain joins TRBV7-3 to TRBJ2-1; D is possibly TRBD1 or TRBD2 (5 bases each). V lost 2 bases, J lost 5 bases, and 13 bases lay in between. This CDR3 has 15 amino acids. CDR1 is SGHTA, CDR2 FQGTGA, per germline. The CDR3 loop reads CASSLSGTQNNEQFF. DNA of the CDR3: TGTGCCAGCAGCTTATCCGGGACCCAAAACAATGAGCAGTTCTTC.

This clonotype was recorded a few times. The rearrangement joins TRBV4-1 to TRBJ2-3, with D possibly being TRBD1 (6 bases). This CDR3 comprises 15 residues. From germline, CDR1 is MGHRA and CDR2 YSYEKL. With 3 bases removed from V and 3 bases from J, the gap between germline ends came to 13 bases. The CDR3 DNA reads as TGCGCCAGCAGCCACGACAGGTGGGGAACAGATACGCAGTATTTT. Residues: CASSHDRWGTDTQYF.

The J gene is TRBJ2-1, the V gene TRBV7-6; no clear D. CDR3 length: 14 amino acids. Germline V gene sequence: CDR1 SGHVS, CDR2 FNYEAQ. V was cut by 0 bases and J by 4 bases, with 7 bases left in between. The CDR3 is CASSLASPYNEQFF. The CDR3 region has the DNA TGTGCCAGCAGCTTAGCTTCCCCGTACAATGAGCAGTTCTTC.

In its sample, this clonotype was seen a few times. This chain links TRBV12-3 or TRBV12-4 with TRBJ1-2; possibly TRBD1 for D (5 bases). This CDR3 has 11 residues. Trimming left V 3 bases short and J 7 bases short, with 6 bases between. CDR3 sequence: CASSLRGGYTF. As DNA, the CDR3 is TGTGCCAGCAGTTTGAGGGGTGGCTACACCTTC.

Only a few counts were recorded for this clonotype. In DNA form, the CDR3 reads TGTGCCAGCCAGGGGACAGGGGACCGGGAGCAGTACTTC. Translating gives CASQGTGDREQYF. V is TRBV2 and J is TRBJ2-7; TRBD1 matches at 10 bases. The V segment lost 8 bases and the J segment 7 bases; nucleotides outside the gene matches: 8. Germline V CDR1 and CDR2: SNHLY, FYNNEI. The CDR3 spans 13 residues. The full variable domain, its missing parts supplied by reference TRBV2 and TRBJ2-7, is EPEVTQTPSHQVTQMGQEVILRCVPISNHLYFYWYRQILGQKVEFLVSFYNNEISEKSEIFDDQFSVERPDGSNFTLKIRSTKLEDSAMYFCASQGTGDREQYFGPGTRLTVT.

The rearrangement links TRBV5-1 to TRBJ2-7, with D uncertain. The germline V and J ends were trimmed by 0 bases and 3 bases, with 10 bases remaining between them. Germline V gives CDR1 SGHRS, CDR2 YFSETQ. This CDR3 comprises 14 residues. Here the CDR3 reads CASSLVPASYEQYF. The CDR3 region has the DNA TGCGCCAGCAGCTTGGTCCCTGCAAGCTACGAGCAGTACTTC. The full variable domain, in which reference TRBV5-1 and TRBJ2-7 provide the parts outside the CDR3, is KAGVTQTPRYLIKTRGQQVTLSCSPISGHRSVSWYQQTPGQGLQFLFEYFSETQRNKGNFPGRFSGRQFSNSRSEMNVSTLELGDSALYLCASSLVPASYEQYFGPGTRLTVT.

This clonotype was counted only a few times. This chain joins TRBV20-1 and TRBJ1-1; 9 bases map to TRBD1. CDR3 length equals 15 residues. Germline V gives CDR1 DFQATT, CDR2 SNEGSKA (reference sequence). Trimming at V came to 0 bases and at J to 6 bases, leaving 8 bases not matched to a gene. CDR3 in amino acids: CSARDGDRAWAEAFF. The CDR3 DNA sequence: TGCAGTGCTAGAGATGGGGACAGGGCGTGGGCTGAAGCTTTCTTT.

This chain uses TRBV7-2 with TRBJ1-4; possibly TRBD1 for D (6 bases). The V and J ends lost 2 bases and 10 bases respectively, with 11 bases between them. The CDR3 is 13 amino acids. The V gene's germline CDR1 is SGHTA and CDR2 FQGNSA. CDR3 coding DNA: TGTGCCAGCAGCTTACCAGGGGTTGGAAAACTGTTTTTT. This codes for CASSLPGVGKLFF.

This clonotype was recorded many times. The chain combines TRBV5-1 with TRBJ1-1, with D hard to call. Germline CDR1 is SGHRS and CDR2 is YFSETQ. V was clipped by 5 bases and J by 2 bases, with 13 bases between them. The CDR3 contains 14 residues. The CDR3 DNA sequence: TGCGCCAGCAGTTTGAACAGCGCTAACACTGAAGCTTTCTTT. Residues: CASSLNSANTEAFF.

The rearrangement links TRBV27 to TRBJ2-7; possibly TRBD1 for D (6 bases). The germline V and J ends were trimmed by 5 bases and 3 bases, with 14 bases remaining between them. The CDR3 has 14 residues. CDR1 is MNHEY and CDR2 is SMNVEV in the germline V gene (reference sequence). The CDR3 protein is CASSPDSLVYEQYF. DNA for the CDR3: TGTGCCAGCAGTCCGGACAGCCTAGTCTACGAGCAGTACTTC.

The J gene is TRBJ1-2, the V gene TRBV5-1; perhaps TRBD1 as D (5 bases). Trimming left V 2 bases short and J 0 bases short, with 8 bases between. Germline values: CDR1 SGHRS, CDR2 YFSETQ. This CDR3 spans 14 amino acids. DNA of the CDR3: TGCGCCAGCAGCTTCGGACAAACTAACTATGGCTACACCTTC. Protein: CASSFGQTNYGYTF.

This clonotype was seen only a few times. This chain joins TRBV5-1 and TRBJ2-7, with 8 positions matching TRBD1. CDR1 is SGHRS, CDR2 YFSETQ, per germline. There are 18 residues in the CDR3. The V and J ends lost 1 base and 2 bases, in that order; junction bases with no gene match: 14. DNA of the CDR3: TGCGCCAGCAGCTTGTGGGGGACCGACAGGGGAAGAACCTACGAGCAGTACTTC. Translation: CASSLWGTDRGRTYEQYF. The full variable domain, rest sourced from reference TRBV5-1 and TRBJ2-7, is KAGVTQTPRYLIKTRGQQVTLSCSPISGHRSVSWYQQTPGQGLQFLFEYFSETQRNKGNFPGRFSGRQFSNSRSEMNVSTLELGDSALYLCASSLWGTDRGRTYEQYFGPGTRLTVT.

This clonotype turned up a few times. The chain joins TRBV5-1 to TRBJ2-7; D is unresolved. The V and J ends lost 4 bases and 3 bases respectively, with 5 bases between them. The length of the CDR3 is 11 residues. CDR1 SGHRS and CDR2 YFSETQ come from the germline V gene. CDR3 nucleotides: TGCGCCAGCAGCCGATTCTACGAGCAGTACTTC. The encoded protein is CASSRFYEQYF.

This clonotype was counted a few times. This chain links TRBV4-2 with TRBJ2-1, with 11 bases identical to TRBD2. This CDR3 spans 18 amino acids. CDR1 and CDR2 from the germline V gene are LGHNA and YNFKEQ. The junction had 7 bases not matched to a gene; V was cut back by 1 base and J by 2 bases. CDR3 in amino acids: CASSQVTSGGSTYNEQFF. The DNA of the CDR3 is TGTGCCAGCAGCCAAGTTACTAGCGGGGGCAGTACCTACAATGAGCAGTTCTTC.

The chain uses TRBV7-8 and TRBJ2-1; D possibly corresponds to TRBD2 (6 bases). V lost 1 base and J 3 bases, leaving 10 bases between the germline ends. This CDR3 is built from 15 residues. The germline V gene encodes CDR1 SGHVS and CDR2 FQNEAQ. Here the CDR3 reads CASSLEGLDYNEQFF. DNA of the CDR3: TGTGCCAGCAGCTTAGAGGGACTGGACTACAATGAGCAGTTCTTC.

The genes are TRBV20-1 and TRBJ2-2; D remains unclear. This CDR3 region has 13 residues. Germline V lookup: CDR1 DFQATT, CDR2 SNEGSKA (reference sequence). Trimming took off 7 bases at V and 1 base at J, with 10 bases between the two ends. The CDR3 DNA reads TGCAGTGTTAAAAATCAGAACACCGGGGAGCTGTTTTTT. Its translation: CSVKNQNTGELFF.

This chain joins TRBV12-3 or TRBV12-4 and TRBJ2-5; no definite D call. V was trimmed by 2 bases and J by 7 bases, leaving 11 bases between them. CDR3 size: 13 residues. CDR3: CASSLTRARTQYF. As DNA, the CDR3 is TGTGCCAGCAGTTTAACCCGTGCAAGGACCCAGTACTTC.

This rearrangement joins TRBV19 to TRBJ2-4, with D possibly being TRBD1 or TRBD2 (5 bases each). The length of the CDR3 is 16 residues. The V gene lost 8 bases and the J gene lost 3 bases, with 20 bases spanning the gap. Germline CDR1 is LNHDA and CDR2 is SQIVND (reference sequence). The CDR3 sequence is CASPGGRAGNKNIQYF. In nucleotides, the CDR3 is TGTGCCAGTCCAGGAGGAAGGGCAGGGAACAAAAACATTCAGTACTTC.

The chain uses TRBV3-1 and TRBJ2-7; unclear D gene. Trimming left V 0 bases short and J 7 bases short, with 7 bases between. CDR1 is LGHDT, CDR2 YNNKEL, per germline (reference sequence). This CDR3 region has 12 residues. The CDR3 region is CASSQDGQEQYF. The CDR3 DNA sequence: TGTGCCAGCAGCCAAGATGGTCAAGAGCAGTACTTC.